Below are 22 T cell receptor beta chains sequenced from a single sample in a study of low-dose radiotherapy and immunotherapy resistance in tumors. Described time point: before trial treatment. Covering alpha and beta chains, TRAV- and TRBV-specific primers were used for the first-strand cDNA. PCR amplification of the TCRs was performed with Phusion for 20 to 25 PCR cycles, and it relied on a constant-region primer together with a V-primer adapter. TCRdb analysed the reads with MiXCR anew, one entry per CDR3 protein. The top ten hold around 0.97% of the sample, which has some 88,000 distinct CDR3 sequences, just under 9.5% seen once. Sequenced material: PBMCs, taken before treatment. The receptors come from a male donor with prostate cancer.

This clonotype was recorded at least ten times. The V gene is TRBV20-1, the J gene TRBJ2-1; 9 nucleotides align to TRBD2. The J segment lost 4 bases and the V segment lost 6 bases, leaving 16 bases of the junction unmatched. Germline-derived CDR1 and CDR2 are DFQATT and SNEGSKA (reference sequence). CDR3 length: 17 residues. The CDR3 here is CSAKPSTSGKLYNEQFF. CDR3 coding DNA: TGCAGTGCCAAACCTTCGACTAGCGGAAAGCTTTACAATGAGCAGTTCTTC.

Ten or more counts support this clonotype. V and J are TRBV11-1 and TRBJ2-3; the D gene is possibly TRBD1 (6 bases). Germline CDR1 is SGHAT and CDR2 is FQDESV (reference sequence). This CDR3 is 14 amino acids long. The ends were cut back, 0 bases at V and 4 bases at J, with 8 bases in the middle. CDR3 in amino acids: CASSLARGADTQYF. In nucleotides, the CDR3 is TGTGCCAGCAGCTTAGCCAGGGGAGCAGATACGCAGTATTTT.

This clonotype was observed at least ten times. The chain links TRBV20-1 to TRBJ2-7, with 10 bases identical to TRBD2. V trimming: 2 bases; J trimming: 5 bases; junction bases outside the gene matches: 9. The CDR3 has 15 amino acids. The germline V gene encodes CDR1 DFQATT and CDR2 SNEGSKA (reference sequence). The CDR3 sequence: CSARLSSGRGNEQYF. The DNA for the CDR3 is TGCAGTGCTAGATTGTCCAGCGGGAGGGGAAACGAGCAGTACTTC.

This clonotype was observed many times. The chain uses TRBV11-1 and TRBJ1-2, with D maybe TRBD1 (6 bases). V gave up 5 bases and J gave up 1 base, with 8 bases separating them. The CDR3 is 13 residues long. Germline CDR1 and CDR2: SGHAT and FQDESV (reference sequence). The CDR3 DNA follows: TGTGCCAGCAGCCCGGACAGTAACTATGGCTACACCTTC. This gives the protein CASSPDSNYGYTF.

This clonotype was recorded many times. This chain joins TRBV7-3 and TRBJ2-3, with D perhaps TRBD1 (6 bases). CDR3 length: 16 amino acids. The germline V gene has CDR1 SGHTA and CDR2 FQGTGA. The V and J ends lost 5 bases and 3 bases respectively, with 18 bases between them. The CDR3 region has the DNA TGTGCCAGCAGCACCTTAGGGGGACGGAATACAGATACGCAGTATTTT. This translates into CASSTLGGRNTDTQYF.

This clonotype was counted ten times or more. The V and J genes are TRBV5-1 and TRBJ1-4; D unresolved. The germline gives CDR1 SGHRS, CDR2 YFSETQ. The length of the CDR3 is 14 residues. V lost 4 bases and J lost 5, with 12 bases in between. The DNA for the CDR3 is TGCGCCAGCAGCGTTAGGACGGGAAATGAAAAACTGTTTTTT. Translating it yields CASSVRTGNEKLFF.

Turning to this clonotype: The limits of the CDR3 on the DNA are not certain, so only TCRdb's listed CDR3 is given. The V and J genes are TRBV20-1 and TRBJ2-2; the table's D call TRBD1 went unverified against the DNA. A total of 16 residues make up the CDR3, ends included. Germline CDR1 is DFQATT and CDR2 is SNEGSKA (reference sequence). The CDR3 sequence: CSASGSYTGELFFFFF.

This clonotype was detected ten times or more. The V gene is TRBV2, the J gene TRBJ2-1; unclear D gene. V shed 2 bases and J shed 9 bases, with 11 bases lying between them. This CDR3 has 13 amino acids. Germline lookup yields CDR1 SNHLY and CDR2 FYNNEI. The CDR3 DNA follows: TGTGCCAGCAGTGAATTGCGTATTGGTGAGCAGTTCTTC. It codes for CASSELRIGEQFF.

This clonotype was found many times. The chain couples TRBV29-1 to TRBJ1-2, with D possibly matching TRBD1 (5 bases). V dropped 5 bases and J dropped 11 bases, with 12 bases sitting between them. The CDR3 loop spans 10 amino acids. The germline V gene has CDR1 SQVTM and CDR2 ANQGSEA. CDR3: CSVSPEGYTF. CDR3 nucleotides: TGCAGCGTTTCCCCCGAGGGGTACACCTTC.

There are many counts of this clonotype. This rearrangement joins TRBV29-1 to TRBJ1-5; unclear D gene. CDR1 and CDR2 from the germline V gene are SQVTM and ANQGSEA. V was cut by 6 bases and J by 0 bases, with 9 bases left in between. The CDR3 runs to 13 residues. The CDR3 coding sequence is TGCAGCGTCGCCAGAGGTAGCAATCAGCCCCAGCATTTT. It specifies CSVARGSNQPQHF.

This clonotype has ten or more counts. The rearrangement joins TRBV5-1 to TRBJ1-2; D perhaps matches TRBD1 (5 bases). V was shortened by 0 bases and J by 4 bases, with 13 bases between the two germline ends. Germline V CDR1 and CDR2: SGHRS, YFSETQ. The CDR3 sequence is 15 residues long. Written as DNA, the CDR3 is TGCGCCAGCAGCTTGGAAAGCTCCAGGGCCTATGGCTACACCTTC. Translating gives CASSLESSRAYGYTF.

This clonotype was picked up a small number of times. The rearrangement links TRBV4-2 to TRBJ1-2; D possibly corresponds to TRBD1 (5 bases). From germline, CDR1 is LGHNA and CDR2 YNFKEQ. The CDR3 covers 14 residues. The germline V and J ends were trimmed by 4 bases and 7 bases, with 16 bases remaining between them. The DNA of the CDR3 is TGTGCCAGCAGCCCCGGGGCCCGAGATCTTGGCTACACCTTC. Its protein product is CASSPGARDLGYTF.

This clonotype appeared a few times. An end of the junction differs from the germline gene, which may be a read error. The CDR3 protein is CASGRGQLF. The CDR3 DNA reads TGTGCCAGCGGCCGGGGGCAGCTCTTC. The chain uses TRBV27 and TRBJ2-1; D is perhaps TRBD1 or TRBD2 (6 bases each). CDR3 length: 9 residues. The germline gives CDR1 MNHEY, CDR2 SMNVEV (reference sequence).

The CDR3 DNA is TGTGCCAGCAGTCCAAGATACCGGGGACTAGCCAAAAACATTCAGTACTTC. As protein: CASSPRYRGLAKNIQYF. The rearrangement joins TRBV12-3 or TRBV12-4 to TRBJ2-4; possibly TRBD2 for D (6 bases). The CDR3 is 17 residues long. The ends were cut back, 5 bases at V and 0 bases at J, with 17 bases in the middle.

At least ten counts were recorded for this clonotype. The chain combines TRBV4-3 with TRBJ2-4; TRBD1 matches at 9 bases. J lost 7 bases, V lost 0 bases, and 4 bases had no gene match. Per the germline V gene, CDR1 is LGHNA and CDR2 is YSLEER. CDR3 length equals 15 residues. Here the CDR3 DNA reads TGCGCCAGCAGCCAAGATAGAGACAGGGGGAACATTCAGTACTTC. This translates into CASSQDRDRGNIQYF.

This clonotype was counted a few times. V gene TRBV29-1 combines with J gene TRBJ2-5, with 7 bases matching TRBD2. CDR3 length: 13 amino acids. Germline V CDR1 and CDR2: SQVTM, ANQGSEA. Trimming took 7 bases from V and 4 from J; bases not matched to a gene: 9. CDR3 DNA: TGCAGCGCCTTGGGGGGAGGGAGAGAGACCCAGTACTTC. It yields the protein CSALGGGRETQYF.

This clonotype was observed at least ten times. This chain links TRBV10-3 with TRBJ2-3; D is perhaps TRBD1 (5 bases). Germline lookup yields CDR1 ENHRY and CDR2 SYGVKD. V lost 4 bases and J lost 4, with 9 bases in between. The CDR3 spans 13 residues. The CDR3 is CAISVGAADTQYF. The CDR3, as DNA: TGTGCCATCAGTGTAGGGGCCGCAGATACGCAGTATTTT.

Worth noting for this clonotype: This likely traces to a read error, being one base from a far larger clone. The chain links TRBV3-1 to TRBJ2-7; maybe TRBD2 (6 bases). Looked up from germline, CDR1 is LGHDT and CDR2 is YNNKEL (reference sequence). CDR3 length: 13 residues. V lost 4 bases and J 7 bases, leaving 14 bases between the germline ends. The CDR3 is CASSPRDWGEQYF. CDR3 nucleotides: TGTGCCAGCAGCCCCCGGGACTGGGGAGAGCAGTACTTC.

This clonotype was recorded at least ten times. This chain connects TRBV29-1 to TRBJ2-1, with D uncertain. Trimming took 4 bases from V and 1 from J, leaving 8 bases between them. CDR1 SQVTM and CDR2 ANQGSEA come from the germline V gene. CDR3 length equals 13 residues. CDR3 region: CSVAPRSYNEQFF. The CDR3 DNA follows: TGCAGCGTTGCCCCGAGATCCTACAATGAGCAGTTCTTC.

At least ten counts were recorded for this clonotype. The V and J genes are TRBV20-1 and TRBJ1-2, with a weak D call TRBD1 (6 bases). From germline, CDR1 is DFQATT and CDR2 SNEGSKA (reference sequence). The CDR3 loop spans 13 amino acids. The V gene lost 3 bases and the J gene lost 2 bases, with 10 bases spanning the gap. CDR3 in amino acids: CSASRGANYGYTF. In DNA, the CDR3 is TGCAGTGCTAGCCGGGGGGCGAACTATGGCTACACCTTC.

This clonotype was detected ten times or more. The CDR3 nucleotides are TGTGCCAGCAGGACTGGACAGGGAGGCACCGGGGAGCTGTTTTTT. This gives the protein CASRTGQGGTGELFF. The chain links TRBV2 to TRBJ2-2; 8 bases match TRBD1. The CDR3 consists of 15 residues. Germline assignment: CDR1 SNHLY and CDR2 FYNNEI. Trimming at V came to 6 bases and at J to 4 bases, leaving 7 bases not matched to a gene.

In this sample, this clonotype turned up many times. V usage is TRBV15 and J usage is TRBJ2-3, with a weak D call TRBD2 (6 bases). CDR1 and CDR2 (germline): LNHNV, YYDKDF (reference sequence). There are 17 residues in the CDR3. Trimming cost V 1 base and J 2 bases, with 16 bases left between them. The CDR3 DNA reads TGTGCCACCAGCAGAGCCCCTCCGGGGGATATCACAGATACGCAGTATTTT. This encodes CATSRAPPGDITDTQYF.